This T cell receptor (beta chain) was observed in a study of T cell therapy after organ transplantation. On the study more broadly: About 80% of the ten patients were clinical responders.

CDR3 length equals 13 residues. Germline V CDR1 and CDR2: GTSNPN, SVGIG (reference sequence). V dropped 2 bases and J dropped 2 bases, with 9 bases sitting between them. Generated by immunoSEQ multiplex PCR, the TCRdb table keeps only in-frame clones and is missing some. The data contain about 50,000 clones, 94% of them singletons. Points from the study as a whole: Effects of concurrent antirejection and antiviral medications were not evaluable. Nonresponder repertoires showed strong pretherapy expansions, barely changing post-therapy.

In this sample, this clone turned up a few times. As yet, its antigen is unknown. This rearrangement joins TRBV30 to TRBJ1-1, with D possibly being TRBD1 (5 bases). Sequenced material: CD8+ T cells from blood, taken before autologous CMV-specific T cell therapy. This sequence was found in a human patient who had received a solid organ transplant and had CMV disease. For the CDR3, the DNA is TGTGCCTGGAGTAGGGGTTACAACACTGAAGCTTTCTTT. Its protein product is CAWSRGYNTEAFF.